These 9 T cell receptor beta chains share one sample of origin, sequenced in a study of cytomegalovirus exposure and HLA in healthy donors. Assay: immunoSEQ multiplex PCR; the TCRdb copy retains only in-frame clones and omits some. The repertoire holds some 150,000 clones, about 88% seen once, with over 3% in the top ten. Sequencing used PBMCs. Receptors originate from a woman aged 18-29 years in good health and CMV-seropositive.

This rearrangement joins TRBV9 to TRBJ2-1; TRBD1 might be the D (6 bases). Germline V CDR1 and CDR2: SGDLS, YYNGEE. This CDR3 comprises 16 residues. V was shortened by 6 bases and J by 0 bases, with 16 bases between the two germline ends. The CDR3 protein is CASNPVGASSYNEQFF. The CDR3 DNA reads as TGTGCCAGCAACCCAGTGGGGGCGAGCTCCTACAATGAGCAGTTCTTC.

This rearrangement joins TRBV6-6 to TRBJ2-7, with a weak D call TRBD2 (6 bases). There are 16 residues in the CDR3. Per germline, CDR1 MNHNY and CDR2 SVGAGI (reference sequence). V was shortened by 6 bases and J by 2 bases, with 20 bases between the two germline ends. CDR3 sequence reads: CASSQRRGSAPYEQYF. The CDR3 DNA reads TGTGCCAGCAGCCAACGGAGGGGCTCAGCCCCCTACGAGCAGTACTTC.

V gene TRBV27 combines with J gene TRBJ2-7, with 8 bases aligning to TRBD2. Per germline, CDR1 MNHEY and CDR2 SMNVEV (reference sequence). After removal of 3 bases from V and 4 bases from J, the junction contained 8 bases not matched to a gene. The CDR3 length is 15 residues. CDR3 loop: CASSLISGRGYEQYF. The CDR3 nucleotides read TGTGCCAGCAGTTTGATAAGCGGGAGAGGGTACGAGCAGTACTTC.

As concerns this clone: A read error may account for a junction end that differs from germline. The chain joins TRBV5-1 to TRBJ2-1; 10 nucleotides agree with TRBD1. The CDR3 loop spans 15 amino acids. Per the germline V gene, CDR1 is SGHRS and CDR2 is YFSETQ. The CDR3 sequence: CASSLWSGQGREEFF. CDR3 DNA sequence: TGCGCCAGCAGCTTGTGGTCGGGACAGGGGCGTGAGGAGTTCTTC.

The V and J genes are TRBV7-9 and TRBJ2-7, with D possibly matching TRBD1 (6 bases). CDR3 length: 16 residues. Germline CDR1 is SEHNR and CDR2 is FQNEAQ (reference sequence). The V end was cut by 5 bases, the J end by 4 bases, with 21 bases between. Written as DNA, the CDR3 is TGTGCCAGCAGCCCCGAGGATGGGGGCCCCGTTTACGAGCAGTACTTC. Protein: CASSPEDGGPVYEQYF.

The chain employs TRBV11-2 and TRBJ2-3, with D perhaps TRBD1 (7 bases). The V gene lost 5 bases and the J gene lost 6 bases, with 15 bases spanning the gap. Germline V gene sequence: CDR1 SGHAT, CDR2 FQNNGV. The CDR3 consists of 14 residues. In DNA form, the CDR3 reads TGTGCCAGCAGCCACCTGGCAGGGGGGGATACGCAGTATTTT. Translating it yields CASSHLAGGDTQYF.

In this sample, this clone turned up once. The chain employs TRBV5-1 and TRBJ2-1, with a weak D call TRBD2 (5 bases). This CDR3 is 16 amino acids long. Germline V gives CDR1 SGHRS, CDR2 YFSETQ. V was trimmed by 4 bases and J by 3 bases, leaving 17 bases between them. CDR3 bases: TGCGCCAGCAGCCCGTCAGGCCGCGGGTACTACAATGAGCAGTTCTTC. This sequence encodes CASSPSGRGYYNEQFF.

V is TRBV28 and J is TRBJ1-5; 8 bases are a match to TRBD1. From germline, CDR1 is MDHEN and CDR2 SYDVKM. This CDR3 has 14 amino acids. V trimming: 2 bases; J trimming: 8 bases; junction bases outside the gene matches: 5. The CDR3 is CASSLTGGDEPQHF. The CDR3 DNA reads as TGTGCCAGCAGTTTAACAGGGGGAGATGAGCCCCAGCATTTT.

The chain recombines TRBV25-1 with TRBJ2-1; 10 bases are shared with TRBD2. The germline CDR1 and CDR2 sequences are MGHDK and SYGVNS. Trimming at V came to 6 bases and at J to 0 bases, leaving 5 bases not matched to a gene. This CDR3 comprises 16 residues. CDR3 coding DNA: TGTGCCAGCAGCTTTCCTAGCGGGAGCTCCTACAATGAGCAGTTCTTC. Its protein is CASSFPSGSSYNEQFF.